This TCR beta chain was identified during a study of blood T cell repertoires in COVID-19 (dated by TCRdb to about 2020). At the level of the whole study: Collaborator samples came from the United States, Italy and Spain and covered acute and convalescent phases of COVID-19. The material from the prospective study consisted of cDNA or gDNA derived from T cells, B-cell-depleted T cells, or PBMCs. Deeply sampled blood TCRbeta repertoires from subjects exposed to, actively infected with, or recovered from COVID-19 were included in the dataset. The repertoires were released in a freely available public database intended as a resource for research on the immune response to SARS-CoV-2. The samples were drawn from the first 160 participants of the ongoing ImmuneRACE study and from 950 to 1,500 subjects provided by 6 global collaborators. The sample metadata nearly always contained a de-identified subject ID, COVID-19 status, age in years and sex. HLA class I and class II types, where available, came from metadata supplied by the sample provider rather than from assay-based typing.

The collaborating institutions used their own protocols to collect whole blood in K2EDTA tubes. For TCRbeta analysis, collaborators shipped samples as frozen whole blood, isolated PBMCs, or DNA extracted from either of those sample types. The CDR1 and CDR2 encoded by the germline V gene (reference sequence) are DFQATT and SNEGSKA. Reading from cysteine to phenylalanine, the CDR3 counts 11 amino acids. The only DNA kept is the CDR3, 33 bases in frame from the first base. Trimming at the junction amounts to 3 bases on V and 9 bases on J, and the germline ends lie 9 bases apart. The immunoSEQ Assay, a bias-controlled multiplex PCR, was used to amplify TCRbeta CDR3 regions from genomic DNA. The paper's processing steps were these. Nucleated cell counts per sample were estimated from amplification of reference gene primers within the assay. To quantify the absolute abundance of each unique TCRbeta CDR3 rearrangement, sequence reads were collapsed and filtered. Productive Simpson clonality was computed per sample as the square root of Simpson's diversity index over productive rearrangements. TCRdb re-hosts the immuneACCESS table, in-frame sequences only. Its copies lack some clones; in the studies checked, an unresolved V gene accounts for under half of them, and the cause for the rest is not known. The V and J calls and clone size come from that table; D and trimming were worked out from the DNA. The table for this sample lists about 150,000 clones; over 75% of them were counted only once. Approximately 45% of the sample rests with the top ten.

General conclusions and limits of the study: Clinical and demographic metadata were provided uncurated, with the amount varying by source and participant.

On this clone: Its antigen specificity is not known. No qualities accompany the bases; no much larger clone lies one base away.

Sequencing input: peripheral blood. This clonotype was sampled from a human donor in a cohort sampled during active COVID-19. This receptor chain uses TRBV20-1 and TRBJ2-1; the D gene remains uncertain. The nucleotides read TGCAGTGCTAGTTTGAGCACTGAGCAGTTCTTC. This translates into CSASLSTEQFF.